This T cell receptor beta chain was recorded in a study of blood T cells in healthy people across ages. The authors ran a second PCR of about 7 to 11 cycles using a sample-barcoded 5' primer and a J-beta primer mix. TCRdb re-called the 5' RACE reads through MiXCR, storing one row per CDR3 protein. Here the sample spans about 400,000 distinct CDR3 sequences, roughly half being singletons. This clonotype was seen many times. Germline V gene sequence: CDR1 SGHDN, CDR2 FVKESK. This CDR3 has 16 amino acids. The ends were cut back, 4 bases at V and 3 bases at J, with 16 bases in the middle. Sequencing was performed on blood. This rearrangement joins TRBV14 to TRBJ2-4; no reliable D call. The source of this sequence is a man aged 55 to 69 in good health. CDR3 DNA sequence: TGTGCCAGCAGCCTAAGTCCCGACTCGGGCAAAAACATTCAGTACTTC. It specifies CASSLSPDSGKNIQYF.